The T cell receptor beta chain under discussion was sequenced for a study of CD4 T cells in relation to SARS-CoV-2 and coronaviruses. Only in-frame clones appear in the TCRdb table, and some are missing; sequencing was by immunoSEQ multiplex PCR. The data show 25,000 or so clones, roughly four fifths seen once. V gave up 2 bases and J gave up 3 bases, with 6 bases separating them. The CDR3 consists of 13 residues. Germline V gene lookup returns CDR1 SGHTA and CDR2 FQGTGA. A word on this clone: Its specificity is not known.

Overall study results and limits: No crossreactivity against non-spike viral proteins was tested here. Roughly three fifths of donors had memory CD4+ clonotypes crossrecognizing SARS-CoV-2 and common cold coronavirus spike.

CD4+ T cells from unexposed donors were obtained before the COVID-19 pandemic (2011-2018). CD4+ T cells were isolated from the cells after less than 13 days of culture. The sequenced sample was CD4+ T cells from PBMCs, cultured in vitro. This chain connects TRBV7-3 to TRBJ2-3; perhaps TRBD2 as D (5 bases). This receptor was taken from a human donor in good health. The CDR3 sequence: CASSLERTDTQYF. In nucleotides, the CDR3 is TGTGCCAGCAGCTTAGAGCGGACAGATACGCAGTATTTT. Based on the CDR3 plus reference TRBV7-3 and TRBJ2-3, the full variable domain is GAGVSQTPSNKVTEKGKYVELRCDPISGHTALYWYRQSLGQGPEFLIYFQGTGAADDSGLPNDRFFAVRPEGSVSTLKIQRTERGDSAVYLCASSLERTDTQYFGPGTRLTVL.